The clone carrying this TCR beta chain was seen more than once but under ten times. CDR3 length: 13 amino acids. Germline V gene lookup returns CDR1 SGHAT and CDR2 FQNNGV. The V gene lost 3 bases and the J gene lost 5 bases, with 10 bases spanning the gap. In the study's own analysis: Scientists estimated how many nucleated cells there were by amplifying reference gene primers. Profiling relied on immunoSEQ multiplex PCR, and the TCRdb table lists in-frame clones only, not all of them. V and J calls and clone size come straight from that table; D and trimming were deduced from the DNA. In the table there are about 140,000 clones, about 87% of which are singletons. These data come from a study of blood T cell repertoires in COVID-19.

The clonotype was recovered from a human donor with COVID-19, enrolled during active disease. The donor label of this sample is uncertain. Sequencing input: peripheral blood. J is TRBJ2-5 and V is TRBV11-2; a possible D gene is TRBD2 (5 bases). CDR3 nucleotide sequence: TGTGCCAGCAGCTTGGGTAGCGTTGAGACCCAGTACTTC. This encodes CASSLGSVETQYF.